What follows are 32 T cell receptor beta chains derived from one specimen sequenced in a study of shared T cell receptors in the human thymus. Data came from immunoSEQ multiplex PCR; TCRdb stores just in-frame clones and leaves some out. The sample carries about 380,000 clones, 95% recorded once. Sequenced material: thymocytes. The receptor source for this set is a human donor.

CDR3 in amino acids: CASSPGETQYF. The CDR3 bases are TGTGCCAGCAGCCCAGGGGAGACCCAGTACTTC. This chain joins TRBV27 and TRBJ2-5; tentatively, D is TRBD1 (5 bases). The CDR3 spans 11 residues. CDR1 is MNHEY, CDR2 SMNVEV, per germline (reference sequence). Trimming took 6 bases from V and 5 from J, leaving 7 bases between them.

Here the CDR3 reads CASSPPGLAGGRNTDTQYF. The DNA of the CDR3 is TGTGCCAGCAGCCCACCAGGACTAGCGGGAGGGCGGAACACAGATACGCAGTATTTT. The V gene is TRBV11-2, the J gene TRBJ2-3; TRBD2 matches at 15 bases. CDR1 and CDR2 from the germline V gene are SGHAT and FQNNGV. V was pared by 5 bases and J by 2 bases, with 11 bases of the junction left unmatched. CDR3 length: 19 residues.

The CDR3 loop is CASTLMGGTGEDEQYF. In nucleotides, the CDR3 is TGTGCCAGCACCCTCATGGGGGGGACAGGGGAAGACGAGCAGTACTTC. This chain joins TRBV6-6 and TRBJ2-7, with 10 bases fitting TRBD1. Germline V gene data show CDR1 as MNHNY and CDR2 as SVGAGI (reference sequence). V gave up 7 bases and J gave up 5 bases; unmatched junction bases: 14. This CDR3 spans 16 amino acids.

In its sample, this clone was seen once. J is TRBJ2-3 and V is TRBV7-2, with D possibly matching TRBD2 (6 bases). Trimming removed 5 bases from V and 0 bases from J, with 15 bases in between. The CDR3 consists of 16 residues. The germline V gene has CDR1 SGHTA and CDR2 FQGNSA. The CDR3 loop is CASSPLAGSSTDTQYF. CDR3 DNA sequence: TGTGCCAGCAGCCCCCTGGCGGGGTCAAGCACAGATACGCAGTATTTT.

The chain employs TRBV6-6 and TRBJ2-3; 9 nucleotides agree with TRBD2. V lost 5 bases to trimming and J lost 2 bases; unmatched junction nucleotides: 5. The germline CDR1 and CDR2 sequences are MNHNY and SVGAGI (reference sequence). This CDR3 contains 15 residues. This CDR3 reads CASSLGTSPTDTQYF. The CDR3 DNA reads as TGTGCCAGCAGTCTCGGGACTAGCCCCACAGATACGCAGTATTTT.

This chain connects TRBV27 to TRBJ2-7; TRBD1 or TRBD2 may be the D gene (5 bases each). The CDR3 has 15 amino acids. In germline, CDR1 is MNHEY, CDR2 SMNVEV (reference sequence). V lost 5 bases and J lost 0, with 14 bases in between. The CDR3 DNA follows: TGTGCCAGCAGTCAGATGGGACCCAGCTCCTACGAGCAGTACTTC. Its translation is CASSQMGPSSYEQYF.

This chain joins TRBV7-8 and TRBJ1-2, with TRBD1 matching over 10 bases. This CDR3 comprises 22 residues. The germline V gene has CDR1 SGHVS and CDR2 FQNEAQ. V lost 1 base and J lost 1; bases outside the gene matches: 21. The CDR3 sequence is CASSLERGFGTGVAPRNYGYTF. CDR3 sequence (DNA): TGTGCCAGCAGCTTAGAACGGGGGTTCGGGACAGGGGTTGCCCCCCGTAACTATGGCTACACCTTC.

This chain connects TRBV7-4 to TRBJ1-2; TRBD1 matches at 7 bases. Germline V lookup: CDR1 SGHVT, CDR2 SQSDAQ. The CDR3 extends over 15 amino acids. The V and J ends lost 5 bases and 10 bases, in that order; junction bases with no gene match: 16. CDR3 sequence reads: CASSEITGVTWHYTF. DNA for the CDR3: TGTGCCAGCAGCGAGATTACAGGGGTCACTTGGCACTACACCTTC. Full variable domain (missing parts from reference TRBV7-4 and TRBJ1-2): GAGVSQSPRYKVAKRGRDVALRCDSISGHVTLYWYRQTLGQGSEVLTYSQSDAQRDKSGRPSGRFSAERPERSVSTLKIQRTEQGDSAVYLCASSEITGVTWHYTFGSGTRLTVV.

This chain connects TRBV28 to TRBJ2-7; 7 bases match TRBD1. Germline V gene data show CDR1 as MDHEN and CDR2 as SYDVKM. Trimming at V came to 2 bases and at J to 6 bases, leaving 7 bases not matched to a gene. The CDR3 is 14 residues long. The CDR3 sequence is CASSLEGAGTEQYF. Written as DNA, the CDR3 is TGTGCCAGCAGTTTAGAGGGGGCGGGTACCGAGCAGTACTTC.

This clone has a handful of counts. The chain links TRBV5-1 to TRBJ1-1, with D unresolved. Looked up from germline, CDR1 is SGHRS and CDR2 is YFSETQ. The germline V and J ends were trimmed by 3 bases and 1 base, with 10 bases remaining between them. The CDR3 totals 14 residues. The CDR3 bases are TGCGCCAGCAGCTCACCTAGACAGAACACTGAAGCTTTCTTT. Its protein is CASSSPRQNTEAFF.

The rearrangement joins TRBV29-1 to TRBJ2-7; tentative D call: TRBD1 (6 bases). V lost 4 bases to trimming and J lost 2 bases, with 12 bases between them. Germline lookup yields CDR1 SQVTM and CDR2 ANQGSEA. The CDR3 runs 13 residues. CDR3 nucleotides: TGCAGCGTTGGATCAGGGGATCCCTACGAGCAGTACTTC. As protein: CSVGSGDPYEQYF.

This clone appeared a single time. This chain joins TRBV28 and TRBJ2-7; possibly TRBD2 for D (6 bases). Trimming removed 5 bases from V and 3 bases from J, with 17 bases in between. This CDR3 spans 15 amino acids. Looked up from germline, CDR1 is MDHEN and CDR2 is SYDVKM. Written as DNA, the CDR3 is TGTGCCAGCAGTCCAGTCCTGGGGGAGGACTACGAGCAGTACTTC. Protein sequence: CASSPVLGEDYEQYF.

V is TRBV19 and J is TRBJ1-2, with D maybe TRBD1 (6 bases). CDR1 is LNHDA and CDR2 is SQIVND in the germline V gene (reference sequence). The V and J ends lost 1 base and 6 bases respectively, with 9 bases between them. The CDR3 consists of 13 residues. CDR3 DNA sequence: TGTGCCAGTAGTATAGCCAGGGGCAATGGCTACACCTTC. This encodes CASSIARGNGYTF.

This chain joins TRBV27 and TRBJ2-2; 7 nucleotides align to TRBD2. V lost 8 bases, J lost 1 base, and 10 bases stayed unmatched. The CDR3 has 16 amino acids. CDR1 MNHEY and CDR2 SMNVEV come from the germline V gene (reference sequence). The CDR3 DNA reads TGTGCCAGCCAGCGTCGGCGGGAGCAGAACACCGGGGAGCTGTTTTTT. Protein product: CASQRRREQNTGELFF.

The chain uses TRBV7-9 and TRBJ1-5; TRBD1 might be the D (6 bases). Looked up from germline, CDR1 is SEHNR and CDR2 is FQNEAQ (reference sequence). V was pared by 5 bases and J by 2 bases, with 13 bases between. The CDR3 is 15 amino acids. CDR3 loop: CASSTTGLGNQPQHF. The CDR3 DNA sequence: TGTGCCAGCAGCACCACAGGGCTAGGCAATCAGCCCCAGCATTTT.

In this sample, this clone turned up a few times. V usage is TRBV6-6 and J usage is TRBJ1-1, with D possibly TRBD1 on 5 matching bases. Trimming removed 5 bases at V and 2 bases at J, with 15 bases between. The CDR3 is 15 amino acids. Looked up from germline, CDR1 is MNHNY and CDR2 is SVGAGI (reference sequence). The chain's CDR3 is CASSTPTGTNTEAFF. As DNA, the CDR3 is TGTGCCAGCAGTACTCCAACAGGTACTAACACTGAAGCTTTCTTT.

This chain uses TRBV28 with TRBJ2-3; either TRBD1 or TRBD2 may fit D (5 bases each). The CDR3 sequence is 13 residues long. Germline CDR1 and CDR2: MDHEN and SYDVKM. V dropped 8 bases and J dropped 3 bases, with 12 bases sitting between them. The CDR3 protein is CASQRDGTDTQYF. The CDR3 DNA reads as TGTGCCAGCCAGAGGGACGGAACAGATACGCAGTATTTT.

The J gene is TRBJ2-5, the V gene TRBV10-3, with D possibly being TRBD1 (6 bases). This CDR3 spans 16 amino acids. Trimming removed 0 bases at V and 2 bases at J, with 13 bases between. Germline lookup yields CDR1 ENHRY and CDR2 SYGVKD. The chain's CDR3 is CAISESRTGFQETQYF. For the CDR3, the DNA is TGTGCCATCAGTGAGTCGAGAACAGGGTTTCAAGAGACCCAGTACTTC.

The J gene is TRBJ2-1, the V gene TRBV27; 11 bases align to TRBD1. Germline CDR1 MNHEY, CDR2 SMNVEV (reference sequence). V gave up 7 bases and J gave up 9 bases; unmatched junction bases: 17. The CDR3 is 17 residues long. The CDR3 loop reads CASTLPGQGARISEQFF. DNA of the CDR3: TGTGCCAGCACCCTCCCTGGACAGGGGGCTAGGATAAGTGAGCAGTTCTTC.

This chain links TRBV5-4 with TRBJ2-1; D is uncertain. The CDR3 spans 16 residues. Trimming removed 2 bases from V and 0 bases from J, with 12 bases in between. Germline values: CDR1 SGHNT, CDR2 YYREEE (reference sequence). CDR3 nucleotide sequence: TGTGCCAGCAGCTTACCCTACCCGAGCTCCTACAATGAGCAGTTCTTC. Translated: CASSLPYPSSYNEQFF.

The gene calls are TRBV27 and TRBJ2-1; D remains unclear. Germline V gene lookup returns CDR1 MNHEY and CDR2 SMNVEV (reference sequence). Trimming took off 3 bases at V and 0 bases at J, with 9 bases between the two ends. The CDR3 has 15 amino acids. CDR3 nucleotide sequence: TGTGCCAGCAGTTTGTACTTAAGCTCCTACAATGAGCAGTTCTTC. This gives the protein CASSLYLSSYNEQFF.

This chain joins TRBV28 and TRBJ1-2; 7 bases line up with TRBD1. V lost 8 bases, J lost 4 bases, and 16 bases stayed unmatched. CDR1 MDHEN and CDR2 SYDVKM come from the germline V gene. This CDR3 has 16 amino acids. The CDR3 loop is CASVTLAGGPLYGYTF. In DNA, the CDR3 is TGTGCCAGCGTAACCCTGGCAGGGGGACCTCTCTATGGCTACACCTTC.

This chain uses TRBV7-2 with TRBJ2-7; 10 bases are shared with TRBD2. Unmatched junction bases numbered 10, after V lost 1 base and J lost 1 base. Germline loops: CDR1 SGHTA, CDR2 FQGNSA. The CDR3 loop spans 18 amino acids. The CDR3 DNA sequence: TGTGCCAGCAGCTTAGTCCGGTTGACTAGCGGGCATTCCTACGAGCAGTACTTC. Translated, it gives CASSLVRLTSGHSYEQYF.

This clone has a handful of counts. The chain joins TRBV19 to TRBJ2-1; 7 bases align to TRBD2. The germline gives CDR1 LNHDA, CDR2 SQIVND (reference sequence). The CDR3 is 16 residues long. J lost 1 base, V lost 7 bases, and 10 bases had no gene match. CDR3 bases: TGTGCCAGTACCACAACTAGCGACCTTTCCTACAATGAGCAGTTCTTC. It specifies CASTTTSDLSYNEQFF.

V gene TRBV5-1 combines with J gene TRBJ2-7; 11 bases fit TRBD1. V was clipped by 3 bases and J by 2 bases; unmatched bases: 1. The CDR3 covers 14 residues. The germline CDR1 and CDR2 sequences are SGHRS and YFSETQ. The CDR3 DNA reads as TGCGCCAGCAGCTCGGGACAGGGGGCCTACGAGCAGTACTTC. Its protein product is CASSSGQGAYEQYF. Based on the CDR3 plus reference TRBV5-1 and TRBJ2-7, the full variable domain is KAGVTQTPRYLIKTRGQQVTLSCSPISGHRSVSWYQQTPGQGLQFLFEYFSETQRNKGNFPGRFSGRQFSNSRSEMNVSTLELGDSALYLCASSSGQGAYEQYFGPGTRLTVT.

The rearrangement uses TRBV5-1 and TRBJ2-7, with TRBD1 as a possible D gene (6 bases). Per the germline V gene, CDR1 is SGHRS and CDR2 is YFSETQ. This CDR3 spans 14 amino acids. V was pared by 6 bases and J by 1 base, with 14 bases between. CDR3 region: CASTQGKISYEQYF. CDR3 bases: TGCGCCAGCACGCAGGGGAAAATTTCCTACGAGCAGTACTTC.

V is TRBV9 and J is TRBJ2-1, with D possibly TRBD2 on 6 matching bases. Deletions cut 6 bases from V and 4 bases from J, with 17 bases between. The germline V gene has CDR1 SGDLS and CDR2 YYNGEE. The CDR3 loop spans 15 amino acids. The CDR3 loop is CASTRDSPGYNEQFF. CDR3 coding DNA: TGTGCCAGCACCCGGGACTCCCCGGGGTACAATGAGCAGTTCTTC. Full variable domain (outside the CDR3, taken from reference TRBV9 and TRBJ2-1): DSGVTQTPKHLITATGQRVTLRCSPRSGDLSVYWYQQSLDQGLQFLIQYYNGEERAKGNILERFSAQQFPDLHSELNLSSLELGDSALYFCASTRDSPGYNEQFFGPGTRLTVL.

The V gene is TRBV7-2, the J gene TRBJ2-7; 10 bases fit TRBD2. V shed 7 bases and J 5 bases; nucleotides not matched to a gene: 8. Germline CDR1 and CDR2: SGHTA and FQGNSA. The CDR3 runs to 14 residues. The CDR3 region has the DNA TGTGCCAGCACTCGCAATCTAGCGGGAGACGAGCAGTACTTC. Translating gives CASTRNLAGDEQYF.

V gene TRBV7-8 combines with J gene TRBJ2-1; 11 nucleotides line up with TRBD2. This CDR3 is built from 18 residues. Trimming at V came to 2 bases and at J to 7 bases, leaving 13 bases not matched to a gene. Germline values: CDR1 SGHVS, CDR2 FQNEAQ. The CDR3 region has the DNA TGTGCCAGCAGCTTACTACTCCCGGGACTAGCGGCAGCGAATGAGCAGTTCTTC. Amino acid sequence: CASSLLLPGLAAANEQFF.

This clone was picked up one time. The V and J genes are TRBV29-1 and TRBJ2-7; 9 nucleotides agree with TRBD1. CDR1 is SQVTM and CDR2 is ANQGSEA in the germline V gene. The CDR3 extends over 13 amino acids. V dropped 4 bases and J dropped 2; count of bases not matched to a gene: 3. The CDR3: CSVGTGETYEQYF. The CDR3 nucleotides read TGCAGCGTTGGGACAGGGGAAACCTACGAGCAGTACTTC.

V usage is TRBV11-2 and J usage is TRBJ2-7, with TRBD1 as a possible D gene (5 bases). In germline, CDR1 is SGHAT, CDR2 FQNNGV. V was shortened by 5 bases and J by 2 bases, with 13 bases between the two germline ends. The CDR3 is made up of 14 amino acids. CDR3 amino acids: CASSRRTPTYEQYF. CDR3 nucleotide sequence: TGTGCCAGCAGCCGCCGGACACCGACCTACGAGCAGTACTTC.

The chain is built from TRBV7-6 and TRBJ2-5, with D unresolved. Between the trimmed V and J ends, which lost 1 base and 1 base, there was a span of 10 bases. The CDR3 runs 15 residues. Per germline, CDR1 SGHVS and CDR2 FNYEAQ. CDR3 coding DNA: TGTGCCAGCAGCTTAGGATGGTCAGGCCAAGAGACCCAGTACTTC. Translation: CASSLGWSGQETQYF.